The T cell receptor (beta chain) under discussion was sequenced for a study of Graves' ophthalmopathy and Graves' hyperthyroidism. Broader study findings: Using a 13-signature model, the authors split ophthalmopathy from stable hyperthyroidism, with about 88% sensitivity and approximately 84% specificity. Most thyroid-expanded clonotypes exceeding 0.001 frequency were also found in blood.

Hyperthyroidism patients were newly diagnosed, ill under 2 months, and aged 18 to 65 years. As diagnostic evidence, clinical symptoms, serum thyroxine, TRAb, thyroid ultrasound and orbital computed tomography were relied upon. Amplification of the TCR beta CDR3 regions used RNA transcripts (as template). Second-round multiplex PCR came after first-round RT-PCR with HTBI primers. MiXCR, applied by TCRdb to the multiplex PCR reads, yields one record per CDR3 protein. The sample contains about 500,000 distinct CDR3 sequences, under 45% of which appear only once. This clonotype has at least ten counts. Its specificity is not known. What was sequenced was peripheral blood or thyroid tissue (not recorded which). This clonotype was sampled from an adult man with Graves' hyperthyroidism.

The CDR3: CASSSRGRYTEAFF. As DNA, the CDR3 is TGTGCCAGCAGCTCCAGGGGCCGATACACTGAAGCTTTCTTT. V and J are TRBV11-2 and TRBJ1-1; weak D call: TRBD1 (6 bases). The germline gives CDR1 SGHAT, CDR2 FQNNGV. This CDR3 contains 14 residues. Deletions cut 4 bases from V and 3 bases from J, with 12 bases between.